These 25 T cell receptor beta chains were all obtained from the same sample, sequenced in a study of cytomegalovirus exposure and HLA in healthy donors (dated by TCRdb to the late 2010s). Receptors were amplified or captured by the immunoSEQ multiplex PCR assay. For the multiplex PCR, a mixture combining 60 forward primers for TCR Vbeta segments and 13 reverse primers for TCR Jbeta segments was used. TCRdb holds this immuneACCESS table with in-frame rearrangements only. Some clones are missing; in checked studies, unresolved V genes explain under half, and the rest has no known cause. Recorded for this sample are under 200,000 clones; 80% of them occurred a single time. The top ten hold about 1.3% of the sample. The sequenced material came from PBMCs. The receptors were sampled from a man aged 25 to 45 in good health and CMV-seronegative.

In nucleotides, the CDR3 is TGTGCCAGCAGCGACCGGGACAGGGGTTTCTCCTACAATGAGCAGTTCTTC. It codes for CASSDRDRGFSYNEQFF. The chain recombines TRBV5-4 with TRBJ2-1; 10 nucleotides agree with TRBD1. The CDR3 spans 17 residues. After removal of 4 bases from V and 0 bases from J, the junction contained 7 bases not matched to a gene. Germline V lookup: CDR1 SGHNT, CDR2 YYREEE (reference sequence).

The chain links TRBV7-3 to TRBJ2-1; 13 bases align to TRBD2. This CDR3 is built from 17 residues. V dropped 5 bases and J dropped 8; count of bases not matched to a gene: 12. In germline, CDR1 is SGHTA, CDR2 FQGTGA. The CDR3 protein is CASSRGLAGAPSDEQFF. DNA for the CDR3: TGTGCCAGCAGCAGAGGACTAGCGGGAGCCCCCAGCGATGAGCAGTTCTTC.

The rearrangement uses TRBV28 and TRBJ1-6; possible D gene TRBD1, 6 bases. Per the germline V gene, CDR1 is MDHEN and CDR2 is SYDVKM. This CDR3 spans 12 amino acids. V gave up 6 bases and J gave up 8 bases, with 8 bases separating them. The CDR3 DNA is TGTGCCAGCAGCAGGGGCGATTCACCCCTCCACTTT. Translation: CASSRGDSPLHF.

The chain employs TRBV7-9 and TRBJ1-4; 9 nucleotides line up with TRBD1. Germline CDR1 is SEHNR and CDR2 is FQNEAQ (reference sequence). This CDR3 has 17 residues. After removal of 5 bases from V and 1 base from J, the junction contained 8 bases not matched to a gene. The CDR3 nucleotides read TGTGCCAGCAGCCCCCGGGACAGGGCCATAACTAATGAAAAACTGTTTTTT. This translates into CASSPRDRAITNEKLFF.

The chain is built from TRBV6-6 and TRBJ1-1; D is undetermined. The CDR3 is 14 residues long. The germline V and J ends were trimmed by 2 bases and 6 bases, with 13 bases remaining between them. Germline lookup yields CDR1 MNHNY and CDR2 SVGAGI (reference sequence). CDR3 in amino acids: CASSYLRAGSEAFF. The CDR3 coding sequence is TGTGCCAGCAGTTACCTGCGTGCGGGGTCTGAAGCTTTCTTT.

The rearrangement joins TRBV28 to TRBJ2-2; D is undetermined. This CDR3 has 15 amino acids. The V end lost 2 bases, the J end lost 2 bases, and 9 bases lay between the germline ends. Germline V gene data show CDR1 as MDHEN and CDR2 as SYDVKM. The CDR3 protein is CASSLDLINTGELFF. Here the CDR3 DNA reads TGTGCCAGCAGTTTAGACTTGATCAACACCGGGGAGCTGTTTTTT.

The chain employs TRBV5-1 and TRBJ2-5; 8 nucleotides line up with TRBD1. V lost 1 base and J lost 0; bases outside the gene matches: 2. From germline, CDR1 is SGHRS and CDR2 YFSETQ. This CDR3 region has 15 residues. The CDR3 sequence is CASSLPGGNQETQYF. The CDR3 region has the DNA TGCGCCAGCAGCTTGCCAGGGGGCAACCAAGAGACCCAGTACTTC.

The chain carries TRBV29-1 and TRBJ2-1; 11 nucleotides agree with TRBD2. The germline V gene encodes CDR1 SQVTM and CDR2 ANQGSEA. The CDR3 covers 16 residues. The ends lost 1 base at V and 4 bases at J; junction bases unmatched: 6. The CDR3 DNA follows: TGCAGCGTTGAAGCCCCACTAGCGGGGGAATACAATGAGCAGTTCTTC. The encoded protein is CSVEAPLAGEYNEQFF.

This clone was observed a few times. The chain employs TRBV27 and TRBJ1-4, with TRBD1 matching over 8 bases. Germline values: CDR1 MNHEY, CDR2 SMNVEV (reference sequence). Unmatched junction bases numbered 30, after V lost 9 bases and J lost 3 bases. CDR3 length equals 22 residues. CDR3 sequence reads: CASKPKPPGQGVGKRSNEKLFF. The CDR3 DNA reads as TGTGCCAGTAAACCGAAGCCGCCTGGACAGGGTGTGGGGAAAAGGTCTAATGAAAAACTGTTTTTT. Full variable domain (missing parts from reference TRBV27 and TRBJ1-4): EAQVTQNPRYLITVTGKKLTVTCSQNMNHEYMSWYRQDPGLGLRQIYYSMNVEVTDKGDVPEGYKVSRKEKRNFPLILESPSPNQTSLYFCASKPKPPGQGVGKRSNEKLFFGSGTQLSVL.

The rearrangement joins TRBV15 to TRBJ2-2; 7 nucleotides match TRBD1. This CDR3 region has 15 residues. Germline V gene lookup returns CDR1 LNHNV and CDR2 YYDKDF (reference sequence). V shed 8 bases, J shed 6 bases, and the junction held 12 bases outside the gene matches. In DNA form, the CDR3 reads TGTGCCACCGCCGGACCCGAACAGGGGTCCGGGGAGCTGTTTTTT. This gives the protein CATAGPEQGSGELFF.

This rearrangement joins TRBV6-1 to TRBJ1-2, with D possibly being TRBD1 (5 bases). CDR1 is MNHNS, CDR2 SASEGT, per germline. There are 16 residues in the CDR3. V lost 0 bases and J 3 bases, leaving 14 bases between the germline ends. CDR3 loop: CASSEAFVARDYGYTF. The CDR3 DNA sequence: TGTGCCAGCAGTGAAGCGTTCGTCGCCAGGGACTATGGCTACACCTTC.

V is TRBV18 and J is TRBJ2-2; 15 nucleotides align to TRBD2. The CDR3 loop spans 20 amino acids. V shed 8 bases and J 2 bases; nucleotides not matched to a gene: 15. Germline CDR1 is KGHSH and CDR2 is LQKENI. The CDR3 is CASPAPGLAGGGLNTGELFF. Written as DNA, the CDR3 is TGTGCCAGCCCGGCCCCGGGACTAGCGGGAGGCGGCCTTAACACCGGGGAGCTGTTTTTT.

The chain links TRBV5-1 to TRBJ1-1; a possible D gene is TRBD1 (6 bases). The CDR3 covers 15 residues. V lost 3 bases to trimming and J lost 0 bases, with 12 bases between them. The V gene's germline CDR1 is SGHRS and CDR2 YFSETQ. The CDR3 DNA follows: TGCGCCAGCAGCTCTAGGACAGCAATGAACACTGAAGCTTTCTTT. It translates to CASSSRTAMNTEAFF.

The V gene is TRBV6-5, the J gene TRBJ1-6; 8 positions agree with TRBD1. Germline trimming cut 4 bases from V and 0 bases from J; bases unmatched to any gene: 2. The length of the CDR3 is 16 residues. Germline CDR1 and CDR2: MNHEY and SVGAGI. CDR3 nucleotides: TGTGCCAGCAGTTGGGACAGGTCCTCCTATAATTCACCCCTCCACTTT. It translates to CASSWDRSSYNSPLHF.

The genes are TRBV5-4 and TRBJ2-1; TRBD2 aligns across 8 bases. The CDR3 consists of 17 residues. The ends lost 0 bases at V and 8 bases at J; junction bases unmatched: 13. From germline, CDR1 is SGHNT and CDR2 YYREEE (reference sequence). The CDR3 spells CASSLEQGTSRSYEQFF. The CDR3 DNA reads TGTGCCAGCAGCTTGGAGCAGGGGACTAGTCGGTCATATGAGCAGTTCTTC.

The chain's CDR3 is CASSLDGRPYNEQFF. DNA for the CDR3: TGCGCCAGCAGCTTGGACGGGAGGCCCTACAATGAGCAGTTCTTC. The chain uses TRBV5-1 and TRBJ2-1, with 7 bases identical to TRBD2. The CDR3 contains 15 residues. With V trimmed by 0 bases and J by 2 bases, 2 bases remained unmatched. The germline V gene encodes CDR1 SGHRS and CDR2 YFSETQ. Full variable domain (missing parts from reference TRBV5-1 and TRBJ2-1): KAGVTQTPRYLIKTRGQQVTLSCSPISGHRSVSWYQQTPGQGLQFLFEYFSETQRNKGNFPGRFSGRQFSNSRSEMNVSTLELGDSALYLCASSLDGRPYNEQFFGPGTRLTVL.

This clone was recorded only once. The V and J genes are TRBV18 and TRBJ2-5, with 9 positions matching TRBD1. The CDR3 extends over 18 amino acids. J was trimmed by 0 bases and V by 3 bases; bases with no gene match: 11. Per germline, CDR1 KGHSH and CDR2 LQKENI. The CDR3 DNA reads TGTGCCAGCTCACCGCGCCAACAGACAGGGGGTCACCAAGAGACCCAGTACTTC. Translating gives CASSPRQQTGGHQETQYF. The variable domain in full, with the rest retrieved from reference TRBV18 and TRBJ2-5, is NAGVMQNPRHLVRRRGQEARLRCSPMKGHSHVYWYRQLPEEGLKFMVYLQKENIIDESGMPKERFSAEFPKEGPSILRIQQVVRGDSAAYFCASSPRQQTGGHQETQYFGPGTRLLVL.

The chain recombines TRBV9 with TRBJ2-2, with unresolved D. Germline V gene lookup returns CDR1 SGDLS and CDR2 YYNGEE. The CDR3 is 15 residues long. V lost 1 base, J lost 1 base, and 8 bases lay in between. As DNA, the CDR3 is TGTGCCAGCAGCGTATTACTTGGGAACACCGGGGAGCTGTTTTTT. Protein product: CASSVLLGNTGELFF.

This clone appeared a single time. The gene calls are TRBV2 and TRBJ2-1, with D tentatively TRBD1 (6 bases). CDR3 length: 13 residues. Germline V gene sequence: CDR1 SNHLY, CDR2 FYNNEI. Trimming shortened V by 6 bases and J by 6 bases, and 12 bases separated the two germline ends. The CDR3 coding sequence is TGTGCCAGCAGGGTGACAGGCGTCAATGAGCAGTTCTTC. Protein sequence: CASRVTGVNEQFF.

The rearrangement uses TRBV9 and TRBJ2-7, with TRBD2 identical over 7 bases. The CDR3 has 15 amino acids. Germline values: CDR1 SGDLS, CDR2 YYNGEE. Trimming took 4 bases from V and 6 from J; bases not matched to a gene: 13. Here the CDR3 reads CASSQFPGLTFEQYF. The CDR3 DNA is TGTGCCAGCAGCCAATTTCCGGGACTAACGTTCGAGCAGTACTTC.

The J gene is TRBJ1-3, the V gene TRBV4-3; D not resolved. The V end lost 0 bases, the J end lost 0 bases, and 6 bases lay between the germline ends. This CDR3 comprises 15 residues. CDR1 is LGHNA, CDR2 YSLEER, per germline. The CDR3 loop is CASSQDPVSGNTIYF. The CDR3 DNA reads as TGCGCCAGCAGCCAAGATCCAGTCTCTGGAAACACCATATATTTT.

The genes are TRBV19 and TRBJ2-7; TRBD2 might be the D (6 bases). V gave up 11 bases and J gave up 0 bases, with 23 bases separating them. This CDR3 comprises 16 residues. CDR1 and CDR2 (germline): LNHDA, SQIVND (reference sequence). DNA of the CDR3: TGTGCCGGCAAGTCTCTGGCGGGGCTTTACTCCTACGAGCAGTACTTC. It translates to CAGKSLAGLYSYEQYF.

The rearrangement uses TRBV5-1 and TRBJ2-1; D gene ambiguous. The CDR3 has 14 residues. Trimming shortened V by 2 bases and J by 0 bases, and 6 bases separated the two germline ends. CDR1 and CDR2 (germline): SGHRS, YFSETQ. CDR3 loop: CASSFPFSYNEQFF. The CDR3 DNA is TGCGCCAGCAGCTTCCCCTTCTCCTACAATGAGCAGTTCTTC.

The gene calls are TRBV5-4 and TRBJ2-5; no definite D call. The CDR3 extends over 15 amino acids. V was clipped by 3 bases and J by 5 bases, with 17 bases between them. CDR1 is SGHNT, CDR2 YYREEE, per germline (reference sequence). The CDR3 coding sequence is TGTGCCAGCAGCTCCGTTCAGGCGATTGGCGAGACCCAGTACTTC. Protein product: CASSSVQAIGETQYF.

The chain carries TRBV29-1 and TRBJ2-7; 9 bases agree with TRBD1. This CDR3 spans 14 amino acids. V was clipped by 1 base and J by 6 bases; unmatched bases: 7. The germline gives CDR1 SQVTM, CDR2 ANQGSEA. The CDR3 DNA is TGCAGCGTTGAAGTAGACAGGGGGTTGGCCGAGCAGTACTTC. It encodes CSVEVDRGLAEQYF.